This T cell receptor (beta chain) emerged from a study of tumor-infiltrating lymphocytes in primary liver carcinoma. Study-wide findings and caveats: Representation across all five tumor regions was limited to only about 8-24% of top clones. When set against blood, tumors had a significantly higher top-250-clone fraction (p = 0.039).

The authors made TCR beta cDNA from roughly 480 ng total RNA with a constant-region primer. ARM-PCR was slightly modified, and three nested multiplex PCR rounds with it gave rise to the TCR beta libraries. Rounds one and two of PCR, each of about 10 cycles, were primed with TRBV1-TRBV30 forward primers and a C-beta reverse primer. TCRdb analysed the multiplex PCR reads with MiXCR anew, one entry per CDR3 protein. The data show more than 100,000 distinct CDR3 sequences, around two thirds seen once. The CDR3 extends over 15 amino acids. The germline CDR1 and CDR2 sequences are MGHRA and YSYEKL. Trimming took 0 bases from V and 3 from J, leaving 11 bases between them. Without any cell sorting, about 18-30 mg of bulk tissue yielded co-extracted RNA and DNA. Chronic HBV infection affected patients, none of whom had received treatment. Remarks on this clonotype: Its cognate antigen is unknown. A much larger clone lies one base from this, so it may be a read error. The conserved phenylalanine or tryptophan normally closing the CDR3 is absent here, so this likely arose from a read error.

Sequenced: liver tumor tissue from sampling region 1. Specified subset: tumor region T1, superior pole. This receptor was obtained from a woman aged 60-75 years with primary liver carcinoma and hepatitis B virus infection. V and J are TRBV4-1 and TRBJ1-1; D is perhaps TRBD1 (6 bases). The chain's CDR3 is CASSQDDTGYTEAFL. CDR3 in DNA: TGCGCCAGCAGCCAAGATGACACAGGGTACACTGAAGCTTTCCTT.